The rows below give T cell receptor beta chains drawn from one sample of a study of cytomegalovirus exposure and HLA in healthy donors. Sequencing used immunoSEQ multiplex PCR; TCRdb keeps in-frame clones, though not all of them. The sample shows approximately 190,000 clones, around 85% of them seen only once. The sequencing sample was made of PBMCs. The receptors stem from a man aged 50-60 years in good health and CMV-seronegative. CDR3s include the opening cysteine and the closing phenylalanine or tryptophan. D genes are given only for firm matches. The size of a clone is reported for some rows only, either as once, few or many, or as a class for expanded clones.

cdr3_length,v_call,d_call,j_call,clone_size,cdr3_aa
16,TRBV11-1,TRBD1,TRBJ2-7,.,CASSYLDRGSSYEQYF
16,TRBV21-1,.,TRBJ1-4,few,CASSKDVVATNEKLFF
15,TRBV5-4,TRBD1,TRBJ1-6,.,CASSLTTGFNSPLHF
15,TRBV9,.,TRBJ1-3,few,CASSVGGGPGNTIYF
14,TRBV4-1,.,TRBJ1-2,.,CASSQDGERGGYTF
15,TRBV6-1,TRBD1,TRBJ2-3,.,CASRQYRGRTDTQYF
13,TRBV27,TRBD1,TRBJ1-1,.,CASSQTGRTEAFF
15,TRBV6-1,TRBD1,TRBJ2-1,.,CASSATGGSYNEQFF
16,TRBV7-2,.,TRBJ1-4,.,CASSLAGRATNEKLFF
14,TRBV12-5,.,TRBJ1-4,.,CASGLGGKNEKLFF
15,TRBV7-2,TRBD1,TRBJ1-1,.,CASSLGADRGTEAFF
15,TRBV4-3,.,TRBJ2-1,.,CASSQAGGPHNEQFF
11,TRBV6-5,.,TRBJ2-7,.,CATRRGGEQYF
15,TRBV7-6,TRBD2,TRBJ2-1,once,CASSRPTGGALEQFF
13,TRBV7-9,.,TRBJ1-2,.,CSSSLEAGDGYTF
14,TRBV5-1,.,TRBJ1-4,.,CASSPLGEGEKLFF
13,TRBV6-1,TRBD1,TRBJ1-2,few,CASRGDRGYGYTF
14,TRBV5-1,.,TRBJ2-5,.,CASSLGAGQETQYF
18,TRBV18,TRBD2,TRBJ2-5,.,CASSPRLAGELWGETQYF
16,TRBV7-2,TRBD2,TRBJ2-2,.,CASSHMRLAGAGELFF
14,TRBV9,TRBD1,TRBJ1-4,.,CASSVGQGSEKLFF
14,TRBV2,TRBD2,TRBJ2-2,.,CASRVGGEAGELFF
17,TRBV5-4,TRBD1,TRBJ1-2,.,CASSKGGTGKANYGYTF
19,TRBV18,.,TRBJ1-6,.,CASSPPKRDGSSYNSPLHF
14,TRBV5-1,TRBD1,TRBJ2-7,once,CASQVGDRWDEQYF
14,TRBV4-3,.,TRBJ1-6,.,CASSQDGVISPLHF
14,TRBV7-8,TRBD1,TRBJ1-2,.,CASSFNRGHYGYTF
19,TRBV5-1,TRBD1,TRBJ1-6,.,CASSSTKTSTGGDNSPLHF
12,TRBV7-6,.,TRBJ2-5,.,CASSSQGQTQYF
16,TRBV25-1,TRBD1,TRBJ1-2,.,CASSEFSGQGIYGYTF
14,TRBV30,.,TRBJ2-3,.,CALLNRGFTDTQYF
14,TRBV12-5,TRBD1,TRBJ1-5,.,CASGRTGDNQPQHF